This TCR beta chain emerged from a study of T cells in Graves' hyperthyroidism and ophthalmopathy. About the research overall: The authors collected peripheral blood at initial diagnosis, before any treatment.

A word on this clonotype: Its cognate antigen is unknown.

V dropped 1 base and J dropped 9; count of bases not matched to a gene: 7. The CDR3 has 15 amino acids. CDR1 SGHTA and CDR2 FQGNSA come from the germline V gene. TCR beta CDR3 regions were amplified from RNA transcripts. HTBI primers drove first-round RT-PCR of the TCR CDR3. TCRdb passed the multiplex PCR reads through MiXCR, listing each CDR3 protein once. The sample includes approximately 690,000 distinct CDR3 sequences, less than 25% of them seen just once. Study-level findings and limits: Ophthalmopathy, as predicted by the model, came a median approximately 5.9 months after the prediction. Most thyroid clonotypes expanded above 0.001 appeared in blood too.

Sequences were obtained from blood. This TCR came from a young man with Graves' ophthalmopathy. The chain has TRBV7-2 and TRBJ2-1, with 9 bases that match TRBD2. Here the CDR3 DNA reads TGTGCCAGCAGCTTAGTGAATCGAGCGGGAGGTGAGCAGTTCTTC. As protein: CASSLVNRAGGEQFF.